This note documents a single T cell receptor beta chain sequence. The data were taken from a study of T cell repertoires in cytomegalovirus infection. Each CDR3 protein is one row after TCRdb ran MiXCR on the reads. The data show around 630,000 distinct CDR3 sequences, with roughly 26% seen just once and under 8.5% held by the top ten. This sequence originates from a human donor in good health (CMV status not recorded). Some clones in this sample may be carry-over from other donors' samples. Material: CD8+ T cells from PBMCs.

CDR3 sequence: CASSLSQGPATEAFF. The CDR3 DNA follows: TGTGCCAGCAGTTTATCCCAGGGTCCGGCGACTGAAGCTTTCTTT. The chain joins TRBV28 to TRBJ1-1, with D possibly matching TRBD1 (5 bases). Germline V gene lookup returns CDR1 MDHEN and CDR2 SYDVKM. The CDR3 has 15 amino acids. V lost 1 base and J 5 bases, leaving 14 bases between the germline ends. The complete variable domain, with remaining parts taken from reference TRBV28 and TRBJ1-1, reads DVKVTQSSRYLVKRTGEKVFLECVQDMDHENMFWYRQDPGLGLRLIYFSYDVKMKEKGDIPEGYSVSREKKERFSLILESASTNQTSMYLCASSLSQGPATEAFFGQGTRLTVV.